These T cell receptor beta chains were read from a single sample in a study of T cells in Graves' hyperthyroidism and ophthalmopathy. Each CDR3 protein gets one entry after TCRdb re-called the multiplex PCR reads with MiXCR. The sample records about 300,000 distinct CDR3 sequences, 13% being singletons. The specimen was blood. The receptor source for this set is a woman aged 25 to 39 with Graves' hyperthyroidism that later progressed to Graves' ophthalmopathy. The CDR3 runs from the conserved cysteine through the conserved F or W. The D gene is left open where the match is weak. Clone size is stated in some rows and not others, as once, few, many or a class when expanded.

clone_size	v_call	j_call	d_call	cdr3_aa	cdr3_nt
few	TRBV5-8	TRBJ2-3	TRBD2	CASSSSGGADTQYF	TGTGCCAGCAGCTCGAGCGGGGGGGCGGATACGCAGTATTTT
many	TRBV7-2	TRBJ2-7	TRBD2	CASSLDLAGVAGSYEQYF	TGTGCCAGCAGCTTAGACCTAGCAGGCGTAGCGGGATCCTACGAGCAGTACTTC
many	TRBV7-9	TRBJ1-4	.	CASSLLPGEKLFF	TGTGCCAGCAGCTTATTACCGGGGGAAAAACTGTTTTTT
.	TRBV5-6	TRBJ2-5	.	CASSLKTGRETQYF	TGTGCCAGCAGCTTGAAAACAGGGCGAGAGACCCAGTACTTC
.	TRBV20-1	TRBJ2-1	TRBD2	CSARPTSGRPGNEQFF	TGCAGTGCTAGACCGACTAGCGGGAGGCCAGGGAATGAGCAGTTCTTC
many	TRBV11-2	TRBJ2-5	.	CASSLQGGRGETQYF	TGTGCCAGCAGCTTACAGGGGGGTAGGGGAGAGACCCAGTACTTC
once	TRBV19	TRBJ2-2	.	CASSRVGGPGELFF	TGTGCCAGTAGTCGAGTAGGGGGACCCGGGGAGCTGTTTTTT
.	TRBV19	TRBJ2-3	.	CASSIPGGTQYF	TGTGCCAGTAGTATCCCCGGAGGGACGCAGTATTTT
many	TRBV27	TRBJ1-2	TRBD1	CASSNGQGGGYTF	TGTGCCAGCAGTAACGGACAGGGGGGTGGCTACACCTTC
many	TRBV7-6	TRBJ2-3	TRBD2	CASSFGAGGTDTQYF	TGTGCCAGCAGCTTCGGGGCCGGGGGGACAGATACGCAGTATTTT
.	TRBV14	TRBJ2-7	TRBD1	CASSRIGTGGPYEQYF	TGTGCCAGCAGCCGAATAGGGACAGGGGGGCCCTACGAGCAGTACTTC
many	TRBV4-2	TRBJ2-7	TRBD2	CASSPGTSGNSYEQYF	TGTGCCAGCAGCCCCGGGACTAGCGGCAATTCCTACGAGCAGTACTTC
many	TRBV29-1	TRBJ2-5	TRBD1	CSAGQARETQYF	TGCAGCGCGGGACAGGCCCGCGAGACCCAGTACTTC
many	TRBV15	TRBJ2-1	.	CATSRDPASLSVNEQFF	TGTGCCACCAGCAGAGATCCGGCCTCCCTCTCGGTTAATGAGCAGTTCTTC
many	TRBV20-1	TRBJ1-1	TRBD1	CSAIAGGANTEAFF	TGCAGTGCTATTGCAGGGGGCGCAAACACTGAAGCTTTCTTT
.	TRBV7-2	TRBJ2-7	TRBD2	CTSSLVGSGSMYEQYF	TGTACCAGCAGCTTAGTTGGTAGCGGGAGTATGTACGAGCAGTACTTC
many	TRBV12-3/TRBV12-4	TRBJ1-2	TRBD1	CASRPLTGGGYTF	TGTGCCAGCAGACCCCTGACAGGGGGTGGCTACACCTTC
.	TRBV29-1	TRBJ2-1	.	CSVVWAYSYNEQFF	TGCAGCGTTGTTTGGGCCTACTCCTACAATGAGCAGTTCTTC
few	TRBV4-3	TRBJ2-1	TRBD2	CASSQEVLAGIYNEQFF	TGCGCCAGCAGCCAAGAAGTGCTAGCGGGAATCTACAATGAGCAGTTCTTC
many	TRBV2	TRBJ2-5	.	CARRVTAQETQYF	TGTGCCAGAAGAGTGACAGCCCAAGAGACCCAGTACTTC
many	TRBV19	TRBJ1-1	.	CASSPRTRGMNTEAFF	TGTGCCAGTAGTCCCCGGACTCGTGGAATGAACACTGAAGCTTTCTTT
many	TRBV10-3	TRBJ1-1	.	CATSKIQENTEAFF	TGTGCCACCAGCAAAATACAGGAGAACACTGAAGCTTTCTTT
few	TRBV6-2/TRBV6-3	TRBJ2-7	TRBD2	CASSSTSGRATYEQYF	TGTGCCAGCAGTTCGACTAGCGGGAGGGCAACCTACGAGCAGTACTTC
many	TRBV9	TRBJ2-7	TRBD2	CASSAGLAGFYEQYF	TGTGCCAGCAGCGCAGGACTAGCGGGATTCTACGAGCAGTACTTC
few	TRBV6-5	TRBJ2-1	TRBD2	CASSSAREDNEQFF	TGTGCCAGCAGTTCCGCGCGGGAGGACAATGAGCAGTTCTTC
.	TRBV19	TRBJ1-5	TRBD1	CASSIVGGQGYQPQHF	TGTGCCAGTAGTATAGTGGGGGGACAGGGATATCAGCCCCAGCATTTT
few	TRBV25-1	TRBJ2-4	.	CASRGGDTAAKNIQYF	TGTGCCAGTCGCGGAGGGGACACCGCAGCCAAAAACATTCAGTACTTC
few	TRBV6-5	TRBJ2-2	TRBD2	CASSYTRSGGENGELFF	TGTGCCAGCAGTTACACACGCTCCGGGGGGGAGAACGGGGAGCTGTTTTTT
.	TRBV10-1	TRBJ2-5	TRBD1	CASSESMRGPGETQYF	TGCGCCAGCAGTGAGTCGATGAGGGGGCCGGGGGAGACCCAGTACTTC
many	TRBV20-1	TRBJ1-1	.	CSARSDTEAFF	TGCAGTGCTAGATCGGACACTGAAGCTTTCTTT
many	TRBV20-1	TRBJ2-7	TRBD1	CSARDNLQGAFYEQYF	TGCAGTGCTAGAGATAATTTACAGGGGGCATTCTACGAGCAGTACTTC
many	TRBV20-1	TRBJ1-6	.	CSAREYRADYNSPLHF	TGCAGTGCTAGAGAATACCGGGCAGACTATAATTCACCCCTCCACTTT
.	TRBV19	TRBJ1-3	.	CASSMMSGIGFGNTIYF	TGTGCCAGTAGTATGATGTCCGGGATTGGATTCGGAAACACCATATATTTT
many	TRBV29-1	TRBJ2-7	TRBD2	CSVGGLAGDYEQYF	TGCAGCGTTGGGGGACTAGCGGGAGACTACGAGCAGTACTTC
many	TRBV5-1	TRBJ2-7	.	CASNDGSTPSGEQYF	TGCGCCAGCAATGACGGGAGTACCCCCTCGGGGGAGCAGTACTTC
few	TRBV5-1	TRBJ2-5	.	CASSGGTALQETQYF	TGCGCCAGCAGCGGCGGGACAGCACTCCAAGAGACCCAGTACTTC